Below, 21 T cell receptor beta chains from the same sample are listed, as sequenced in a study of cytomegalovirus exposure and HLA in healthy donors. The PCR employed 60 Vbeta primers together with 13 Jbeta primers. Method: immunoSEQ multiplex PCR; TCRdb's copy keeps in-frame clones and lacks some. The data hold 150,000 to 200,000 clones, with around 85% observed a single time. Source material: PBMCs. All receptors derive from a man between 18 and 29 years old in good health and CMV-seronegative.

V and J are TRBV12-2 and TRBJ2-3; the table's D gene call, TRBD2, was not cross checked with the DNA. TRBV12-2 is shown as a pseudogene. The CDR3 consists of 17 residues. For the CDR3, the DNA is TGTGCAAGTCGATCGGGACTAGCGGGGTCTAGCACAGATACGCAGTATTTT. This translates into CASRSGLAGSSTDTQYF.

This chain links TRBV7-3 with TRBJ2-2; no definite D call. The CDR3 runs to 13 residues. Germline values: CDR1 SGHTA, CDR2 FQGTGA. V was clipped by 2 bases and J by 6 bases, with 7 bases between them. This chain's CDR3 is CASSLLEAGELFF. The CDR3 region has the DNA TGTGCCAGCAGCTTACTAGAGGCCGGGGAGCTGTTTTTT.

This clone has a handful of counts. The chain carries TRBV6-1 and TRBJ2-7; tentatively, D is TRBD1 (7 bases). This CDR3 comprises 15 residues. V dropped 6 bases and J dropped 2 bases, with 17 bases sitting between them. Germline loops: CDR1 MNHNS, CDR2 SASEGT. CDR3 region: CASRVTGTGPYEQYF. CDR3 bases: TGTGCCAGCAGGGTGACAGGGACTGGGCCCTACGAGCAGTACTTC.

This rearrangement joins TRBV4-1 to TRBJ2-7; 11 positions match TRBD2. The germline V gene has CDR1 MGHRA and CDR2 YSYEKL. The junction had 8 bases not matched to a gene; V was cut back by 2 bases and J by 5 bases. This CDR3 contains 16 residues. The CDR3 DNA reads as TGCGCCAGCAGCCAAACACCTAGCGGGAGGTACAACGAGCAGTACTTC. Amino acid sequence: CASSQTPSGRYNEQYF.

The rearrangement uses TRBV29-1 and TRBJ1-3; 7 positions agree with TRBD1. This CDR3 is built from 14 residues. Germline CDR1 reads SQVTM; CDR2 reads ANQGSEA. V was pared by 3 bases and J by 3 bases, with 5 bases of the junction left unmatched. CDR3 sequence (DNA): TGCAGCGTTGACAGGGGGAAAGATGGAAACACCATATATTTT. Translated, it gives CSVDRGKDGNTIYF.

Only a few counts were recorded for this clone. The chain uses TRBV10-3 and TRBJ2-3; the match to TRBD2 covers 12 bases. The CDR3 is 17 residues long. CDR1 is ENHRY and CDR2 is SYGVKD in the germline V gene. The V and J ends lost 2 bases and 5 bases, in that order; junction bases with no gene match: 8. The CDR3 here is CAISEALAGGPGDTQYF. The CDR3 DNA is TGTGCCATCAGTGAGGCTCTAGCGGGGGGGCCTGGAGATACGCAGTATTTT.

Notes on this clone: At one of its ends the junction is not consistent with the germline gene, which may arise from a read error. The V call is TRBV14, the J call TRBJ2-3; D is perhaps TRBD2 (6 bases). The length of the CDR3 is 14 residues. CDR1 and CDR2 from the germline V gene are SGHDN and FVKESK. In DNA, the CDR3 is TGTGCCAGCAGCCAAGACGTCCTAGCGCCCCTTCGGGATTTT. It yields the protein CASSQDVLAPLRDF.

The table lists this clone with a count of one. The rearrangement links TRBV4-1 to TRBJ2-5; weak D call: TRBD2 (6 bases). Trimming left V 0 bases short and J 5 bases short, with 13 bases between. CDR3 length equals 15 residues. Germline V CDR1 and CDR2: MGHRA, YSYEKL. CDR3 bases: TGCGCCAGCAGCCAAGATGGTTCGGGGAGGGAGACCCAGTACTTC. This encodes CASSQDGSGRETQYF.

This chain uses TRBV11-2 with TRBJ2-6, with TRBD1 matching 7 bases. V was clipped by 7 bases and J by 0 bases; unmatched bases: 12. The CDR3 is made up of 18 amino acids. CDR1 SGHAT and CDR2 FQNNGV come from the germline V gene. CDR3 nucleotides: TGTGCCAGCACCTCGGACAGGTCCCCCTACTCTGGGGCCAACGTCCTGACTTTC. This codes for CASTSDRSPYSGANVLTF.

The chain couples TRBV5-1 to TRBJ1-1; tentatively, D is TRBD1 (5 bases). V was cut by 0 bases and J by 4 bases, with 10 bases left in between. Germline CDR1 SGHRS, CDR2 YFSETQ. CDR3 length equals 14 residues. CDR3 amino acids: CASSLAWGGTEAFF. In nucleotides, the CDR3 is TGCGCCAGCAGCTTGGCCTGGGGGGGCACTGAAGCTTTCTTT.

V usage is TRBV7-6 and J usage is TRBJ2-2; D tentatively reads TRBD1 or TRBD2 (12 bases each). CDR3 length: 21 amino acids. The germline gives CDR1 SGHVS, CDR2 FNYEAQ. Trimming took 5 bases from V and 6 from J, leaving 34 bases between them. In DNA form, the CDR3 reads TGTGCCAGCAGCACGGGACAGGGGGCTGTGGCTAGCGGGAGGGCCGCCGGGGAGCTGTTTTTT. This encodes CASSTGQGAVASGRAAGELFF.

The chain uses TRBV4-3 and TRBJ2-2; the D is unclear. With 1 base removed from V and 2 bases from J, the gap between germline ends came to 8 bases. The germline gives CDR1 LGHNA, CDR2 YSLEER. The CDR3 sequence is 15 residues long. The CDR3 loop is CASSQVQLNTGELFF. DNA for the CDR3: TGCGCCAGCAGCCAAGTACAGCTAAACACCGGGGAGCTGTTTTTT.

V gene TRBV6-5 combines with J gene TRBJ1-2; TRBD1 agrees at 8 bases. Germline CDR1 and CDR2: MNHEY and SVGAGI. The length of the CDR3 is 13 residues. Germline trimming cut 5 bases from V and 11 bases from J; bases unmatched to any gene: 10. The CDR3 protein is CASSDDRGRGYTF. Written as DNA, the CDR3 is TGTGCCAGCAGTGATGACAGGGGAAGAGGTTACACCTTC.

The rearrangement joins TRBV5-1 to TRBJ2-2, with 7 bases fitting TRBD1. Germline CDR1 SGHRS, CDR2 YFSETQ. This CDR3 region has 15 residues. V lost 0 bases and J lost 5; bases outside the gene matches: 4. The DNA for the CDR3 is TGCGCCAGCAGCTTGGGGGGACAGTCAACCGGGGAGCTGTTTTTT. This sequence encodes CASSLGGQSTGELFF.

V and J are TRBV10-3 and TRBJ1-5; TRBD1 matches at 7 bases. The length of the CDR3 is 15 residues. Trimming at V came to 3 bases and at J to 5 bases, leaving 7 bases not matched to a gene. Germline V gene data show CDR1 as ENHRY and CDR2 as SYGVKD. The CDR3 loop reads CAISETLRGHQPQHF. The CDR3 region has the DNA TGTGCCATCAGTGAAACCCTTAGGGGGCATCAGCCCCAGCATTTT.

The V call is TRBV6-1, the J call TRBJ2-7, with 10 bases aligning to TRBD1. The CDR3 loop spans 15 amino acids. Looked up from germline, CDR1 is MNHNS and CDR2 is SASEGT. The ends lost 2 bases at V and 4 bases at J; junction bases unmatched: 5. CDR3 residues: CASSEMGQGIYEQYF. Written as DNA, the CDR3 is TGTGCCAGCAGTGAAATGGGACAGGGGATTTACGAGCAGTACTTC.

As concerns this clone: In the same sample, other DNA sequences code for this CDR3. The rearrangement uses TRBV18 and TRBJ2-1, with 11 bases lining up with TRBD2. The CDR3 extends over 14 amino acids. V shed 3 bases, J shed 5 bases, and the junction held 0 bases outside the gene matches. Looked up from germline, CDR1 is KGHSH and CDR2 is LQKENI. The CDR3 DNA is TGTGCCAGCTCACCGGGACTAGCGGACAATGAGCAGTTCTTC. Translating gives CASSPGLADNEQFF.

The CDR3 DNA follows: TGTGCCAGCAGCTTAGGCGTAAGTCCCTCAAACATTCAGTACTTC. As protein: CASSLGVSPSNIQYF. The rearrangement uses TRBV7-2 and TRBJ2-4; D remains unclear. Germline CDR1 reads SGHTA; CDR2 reads FQGNSA. V was clipped by 1 base and J by 6 bases, with 13 bases between them. This CDR3 has 15 amino acids.

V gene TRBV29-1 combines with J gene TRBJ2-7; TRBD2 aligns across 10 bases. The CDR3 contains 14 residues. The ends lost 6 bases at V and 4 bases at J; junction bases unmatched: 9. Germline-derived CDR1 and CDR2 are SQVTM and ANQGSEA. The CDR3 DNA is TGCAGCGTGATCCCCGGGACTAGCGATTACGAGCAGTACTTC. Its protein product is CSVIPGTSDYEQYF.

This clone appeared a single time. V usage is TRBV7-8 and J usage is TRBJ2-7; a possible D gene is TRBD1 (8 bases). Germline V CDR1 and CDR2: SGHVS, FQNEAQ. V dropped 5 bases and J dropped 3 bases, with 17 bases sitting between them. The CDR3 contains 15 residues. The CDR3 DNA follows: TGTGCCAGCAGCCTCAGGGGGCGGGAGTTCTACGAGCAGTACTTC. It yields the protein CASSLRGREFYEQYF.

This chain links TRBV28 with TRBJ2-7, with a weak D call TRBD2 (6 bases). CDR3 length: 13 residues. V shed 6 bases and J shed 0 bases, with 9 bases lying between them. Per germline, CDR1 MDHEN and CDR2 SYDVKM. CDR3 sequence (DNA): TGTGCCAGCAGGCGGGGCGGCTCCTACGAGCAGTACTTC. This encodes CASRRGGSYEQYF. Based on the CDR3 plus reference TRBV28 and TRBJ2-7, the full variable domain is DVKVTQSSRYLVKRTGEKVFLECVQDMDHENMFWYRQDPGLGLRLIYFSYDVKMKEKGDIPEGYSVSREKKERFSLILESASTNQTSMYLCASRRGGSYEQYFGPGTRLTVT.